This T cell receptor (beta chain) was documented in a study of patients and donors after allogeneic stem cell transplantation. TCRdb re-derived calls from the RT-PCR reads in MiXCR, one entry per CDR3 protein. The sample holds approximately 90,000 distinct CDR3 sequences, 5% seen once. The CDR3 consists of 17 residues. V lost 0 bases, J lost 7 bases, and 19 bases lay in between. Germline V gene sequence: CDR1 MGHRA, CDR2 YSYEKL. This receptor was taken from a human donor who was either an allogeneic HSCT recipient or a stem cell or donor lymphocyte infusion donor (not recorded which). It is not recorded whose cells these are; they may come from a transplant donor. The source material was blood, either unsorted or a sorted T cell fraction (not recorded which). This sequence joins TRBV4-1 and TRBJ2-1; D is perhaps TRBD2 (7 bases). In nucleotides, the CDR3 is TGCGCCAGCAGCCAAGATTGGGCGGGAGCAGGGGTGAATGAGCAGTTCTTC. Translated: CASSQDWAGAGVNEQFF.